This T cell receptor beta chain comes out of a study of blood T cell repertoires in COVID-19. In the original analysis: Estimates of nucleated cell counts were drawn from the amplification of reference gene primers. Profiling relied on immunoSEQ multiplex PCR, and the TCRdb table lists in-frame clones only, not all of them. The V and J calls and clone size were taken over from that table, and D and trimming were inferred from the DNA. The repertoire holds about 260,000 clones, with about 89% as singletons. Trimming stripped 4 bases from V and 6 bases from J, with 7 bases between. The CDR3 has 13 residues.

The rearrangement joins TRBV12-3 or TRBV12-4 to TRBJ1-6; D ambiguous. This clonotype was sampled from a man in his forties with active or convalescent COVID-19. The source material was peripheral blood. CDR3 coding DNA: TGTGCCAGCAGTTCTTGGAGTAATTCACCCCTCCACTTT. Protein sequence: CASSSWSNSPLHF.